These T cell receptor beta chains were read from a single sample in a study of early T cells in non-severe SARS-CoV-2 infection. TCRdb reprocessed the 5' RACE reads via MiXCR and lists one record per CDR3 protein. The sample lists roughly 67,000 distinct CDR3 sequences, roughly 11% occurring once. The specimen was whole blood. Receptors originate from an adult who was a healthcare worker with PCR-confirmed SARS-CoV-2 infection or an uninfected control (not recorded which). The conserved cysteine and the conserved F or W are not part of the CDR3 here. The listing skips clone size in some rows; elsewhere it reads once, few, many or a size class.

V: TRBV28; size: .; length: 12; CDR3: ASSPYYYQETQY
V: TRBV7-2; size: few; length: 9; CDR3: ASSQQAEAF
V: TRBV20-1; size: few; length: 12; CDR3: SARDWLAWGEQF
V: TRBV7-9; size: .; length: 13; CDR3: VSSGLAGLQETQY
V: TRBV5-5; size: .; length: 10; CDR3: ASSLIGHEQF
V: TRBV12-3/TRBV12-4; size: once; length: 12; CDR3: ASSAEQGGYEQY
V: TRBV6-4; size: .; length: 12; CDR3: ASSDGSINNEQF
V: TRBV3-1; size: .; length: 13; CDR3: ASSPTSGQSYEQY
V: TRBV14; size: few; length: 13; CDR3: ASSQEQRGTDTQY
V: TRBV6-1; size: few; length: 13; CDR3: ASSEDGEMNTEAF
V: TRBV12-3/TRBV12-4; size: few; length: 15; CDR3: ASSFRAKAGVPSEQY
V: TRBV5-1; size: many; length: 9; CDR3: ASSSAMKQF
V: TRBV14; size: many; length: 11; CDR3: ASSTDRNYGYT
V: TRBV20-1; size: few; length: 10; CDR3: SAREGGETQY
V: TRBV6-6; size: .; length: 15; CDR3: ASSSKAGTRASYEQY
V: TRBV15; size: .; length: 11; CDR3: ATSRDHGSEQY
V: TRBV12-3/TRBV12-4; size: many; length: 9; CDR3: ASSAGREQY
V: TRBV19; size: many; length: 16; CDR3: ASSTYSGRPPRYNEQF
V: TRBV4-1; size: .; length: 13; CDR3: ASSQDTPGPYEQY
V: TRBV6-1; size: few; length: 10; CDR3: ASTPYGETQY
V: TRBV28; size: many; length: 12; CDR3: ASSSLRGRDEQY
V: TRBV5-1; size: .; length: 12; CDR3: ASSLFRHYYEQY
V: TRBV7-2; size: many; length: 13; CDR3: ASTPQGGNTDTQY
V: TRBV12-3/TRBV12-4; size: few; length: 15; CDR3: ASSLGMPGQSALEQY
V: TRBV4-3; size: many; length: 11; CDR3: ASSHAFSPEAF
V: TRBV5-1; size: .; length: 13; CDR3: ASSLDRASTDTQY
V: TRBV10-3; size: many; length: 10; CDR3: AIREEGQPQH
V: TRBV5-4; size: .; length: 12; CDR3: ASSLMSFPYEQY